The T cell receptor (beta chain) under discussion was sequenced for a study of response to subunit inactivated influenza vaccine. Overall study findings and caveats: New T cells are recruited in small numbers by each seasonal influenza vaccination, according to the authors' suggestion.

J gave up 3 bases and V 7 bases, and 4 bases lay outside the gene matches. Germline CDR1 is MNHNS and CDR2 is SASEGT. The CDR3 is 13 residues long. This clonotype has ten or more counts. What it recognizes is unknown. TCRdb fed the RT-PCR reads into MiXCR, producing one record per CDR3 protein. Among approximately 480,000 distinct CDR3 sequences listed, 11% were seen once. The source was PBMCs from blood, collected roughly 47 days after vaccination. The source is a man between 50 and 59 years old who received an inactivated influenza vaccine. The gene calls are TRBV6-1 and TRBJ2-3; 7 positions match TRBD2. CDR3 loop: CASKTGGTDTQYF. In DNA form, the CDR3 reads TGTGCCAGCAAGACGGGGGGAACAGATACGCAGTATTTT.